One and the same sample provided the 27 T cell receptor beta chains below, sequenced in a study of blood T cells in healthy people across ages. It was with a sample-barcoded 5' primer and a J-beta primer mix that a second PCR of about 7 to 12 cycles was run. One entry per CDR3 protein results from TCRdb running MiXCR on the 5' RACE reads. The sample lists around 870,000 distinct CDR3 sequences, about 30% seen once, with around a sixth in the top ten. The sample taken for sequencing was blood. The receptors stem from a woman aged 80 or over in good health.

This clonotype was found many times. The chain is built from TRBV7-2 and TRBJ2-7; 7 positions match TRBD1. The germline V gene has CDR1 SGHTA and CDR2 FQGNSA. This CDR3 region has 14 residues. The ends lost 2 bases at V and 2 bases at J; junction bases unmatched: 3. The CDR3 is CASSLPQGAYEQYF. As DNA, the CDR3 is TGTGCCAGCAGCTTACCCCAGGGGGCCTACGAGCAGTACTTC.

The chain employs TRBV12-3 or TRBV12-4 and TRBJ2-3; D is perhaps TRBD1 (5 bases). V was cut by 3 bases and J by 11 bases, with 24 bases left in between. CDR3 length: 16 amino acids. The CDR3 loop is CASSFGIGVTADVQYF. The CDR3 DNA reads TGTGCCAGCAGTTTCGGAATAGGGGTAACCGCAGATGTGCAGTATTTT.

This clonotype occurred many times. This sequence joins TRBV18 and TRBJ2-5; possibly TRBD1 for D (6 bases). CDR1 and CDR2 from the germline V gene are KGHSH and LQKENI. V dropped 8 bases and J dropped 2 bases, with 12 bases sitting between them. This CDR3 has 13 amino acids. CDR3 residues: CASSPGQQETQYF. Written as DNA, the CDR3 is TGTGCCAGCAGCCCGGGACAACAAGAGACCCAGTACTTC.

This clonotype was observed a handful of times. A much larger clone lies a single base off, so this may be a read error. The rearrangement joins TRBV29-1 to TRBJ2-1; TRBD1 aligns across 8 bases. Germline V gene data show CDR1 as SQVTM and CDR2 as ANQGSEA. Germline trimming cut 7 bases from V and 10 bases from J; bases unmatched to any gene: 12. The CDR3 runs 13 residues. CDR3 sequence (DNA): TGCAGCGCCGAGACAGGGGTCTCCTACGAGCAGTTCTTC. Translated: CSAETGVSYEQFF.

V usage is TRBV27 and J usage is TRBJ2-2, with 10 nucleotides matching TRBD1. The V gene's germline CDR1 is MNHEY and CDR2 SMNVEV (reference sequence). This CDR3 spans 17 amino acids. V dropped 2 bases and J dropped 3; count of bases not matched to a gene: 6. The CDR3 region is CASSLGRDRGYTGELFF. The CDR3 DNA follows: TGTGCCAGCAGTTTAGGCCGGGACAGGGGATACACCGGGGAGCTGTTTTTT.

This sequence joins TRBV20-1 and TRBJ2-1; D is unresolved. Germline values: CDR1 DFQATT, CDR2 SNEGSKA (reference sequence). The CDR3 totals 14 residues. With 4 bases removed from V and 3 bases from J, the gap between germline ends came to 13 bases. CDR3 DNA: TGCAGTGCTATGGACCGGGCGGTCTACAATGAGCAGTTCTTC. As protein: CSAMDRAVYNEQFF.

The sample holds many counts of this clonotype. The V and J genes are TRBV7-9 and TRBJ1-4, with 10 bases fitting TRBD1. Trimming at V came to 5 bases and at J to 5 bases, leaving 8 bases not matched to a gene. The CDR3 sequence is 16 residues long. Germline loops: CDR1 SEHNR, CDR2 FQNEAQ (reference sequence). The CDR3 reads CASSRRTGGPNEKLFF. In DNA, the CDR3 is TGTGCCAGCAGCCGCCGGACAGGGGGTCCGAATGAAAAACTGTTTTTT.

Remarks on this clonotype: Possible read error: a much larger clone is one base away. Here the CDR3 reads CASSSGGDNYGYTF. CDR3 DNA: TGCGCCAGCAGCTCGGGCGGGGACAACTATGGCTACACCTTC. The chain employs TRBV5-1 and TRBJ1-2; perhaps TRBD1 as D (5 bases). V was clipped by 3 bases and J by 2 bases, with 11 bases between them. Germline V gene data show CDR1 as SGHRS and CDR2 as YFSETQ. CDR3 size: 14 residues.

This clonotype has only a few counts. The J gene is TRBJ1-1, the V gene TRBV30, with 7 bases matching TRBD1. The junction had 11 bases not matched to a gene; V was cut back by 4 bases and J by 0 bases. In germline, CDR1 is GTSNPN, CDR2 SVGIG (reference sequence). CDR3 length: 16 residues. The CDR3 nucleotides read TGTGCCTGGACAGGGGGAACGAGAAAAATGAACACTGAAGCTTTCTTT. This gives the protein CAWTGGTRKMNTEAFF.

There are a few counts of this clonotype. This may arise from a read error, as a much more abundant clone is one base away. The rearrangement uses TRBV7-9 and TRBJ2-1; 10 bases are shared with TRBD1. The assigned J gene may be wrong: the sequence end matches TRBJ2-7 better. Per germline, CDR1 SEHNR and CDR2 FQNEAQ (reference sequence). The CDR3 sequence is 15 residues long. The CDR3 protein is CASSSKDRGYNEQYF. The CDR3 DNA is TGTGCCAGCAGCTCAAAGGACAGGGGGTACAATGAGCAGTACTTC.

The chain couples TRBV7-2 to TRBJ1-4; tentatively, D is TRBD1 (5 bases). Deletions cut 5 bases from V and 3 bases from J, with 16 bases between. The CDR3 is 16 amino acids. In germline, CDR1 is SGHTA, CDR2 FQGNSA. CDR3 sequence reads: CASSAMGQVANEKLFF. DNA for the CDR3: TGTGCCAGCAGCGCGATGGGGCAGGTGGCTAATGAAAAACTGTTTTTT.

Points on this clonotype: A read error may produce the germline difference seen at one junction end. The genes are TRBV24-1 and TRBJ2-3; either TRBD1 or TRBD2 may fit D (7 bases each). The CDR3 sequence is 19 residues long. Germline assignment: CDR1 KGHDR and CDR2 SFDVKD. This CDR3 is CATSGSDRFGGSSTDMQYF. DNA for the CDR3: TGTGCCACCAGTGGTTCGGACAGGTTCGGGGGGTCTAGCACAGATATGCAGTATTTT.

This chain joins TRBV20-1 and TRBJ1-2; no clear D gene. Germline V lookup: CDR1 DFQATT, CDR2 SNEGSKA (reference sequence). The V and J ends lost 1 base and 6 bases respectively, with 9 bases between them. The CDR3 consists of 12 residues. Written as DNA, the CDR3 is TGCAGTGCTAGAGTGGGAACCCATGGCTACACCTTC. It encodes CSARVGTHGYTF.

This clonotype appeared many times. This chain joins TRBV4-1 and TRBJ2-5; the D is unclear. V dropped 1 base and J dropped 5 bases, with 14 bases sitting between them. The germline V gene encodes CDR1 MGHRA and CDR2 YSYEKL. The CDR3 sequence is 15 residues long. The CDR3 spells CASSQGGPPGETQYF. DNA of the CDR3: TGCGCCAGCAGCCAAGGAGGACCACCCGGGGAGACCCAGTACTTC.

For this clonotype: A much larger clone lies one base from this, so it may be a read error. The V and J genes are TRBV4-3 and TRBJ2-1, with 8 bases matching TRBD2. Losses at the gene ends were 0 bases for V and 6 bases for J; bases not matched to a gene: 13. The germline gives CDR1 LGHNA, CDR2 YSLEER. The CDR3 loop spans 18 amino acids. CDR3 DNA: TGCGCCAGCAGCCAAGATTTGGCGGGGGGCTCCTTAAGCAATGAGCAGTTCTTC. It codes for CASSQDLAGGSLSNEQFF.

This clonotype was counted many times. The rearrangement links TRBV9 to TRBJ1-6, with 7 bases that match TRBD1. The CDR3 is made up of 13 amino acids. The trim removed 3 bases at V and 13 bases at J, leaving 7 bases unmatched. Germline CDR1 SGDLS, CDR2 YYNGEE. The CDR3 DNA is TGTGCCAGCAGCGCACAACAGGGGTTGCCCCTCCACTTT. It codes for CASSAQQGLPLHF.

The table lists this clonotype with many counts. The CDR3 sequence: CASSLGLRPRETQYF. CDR3 in DNA: TGTGCCAGCAGCCTAGGGCTCCGACCGAGGGAGACCCAGTACTTC. The chain uses TRBV7-2 and TRBJ2-5; D is uncertain. This CDR3 comprises 15 residues. In germline, CDR1 is SGHTA, CDR2 FQGNSA. The V end was cut by 5 bases, the J end by 5 bases, with 18 bases between.

This clonotype was picked up a small number of times. The rearrangement links TRBV12-3 or TRBV12-4 to TRBJ2-2; D gene unclear. The CDR3 contains 13 residues. Trimming removed 6 bases from V and 2 bases from J, with 7 bases in between. The CDR3 spells CASSDGNTGELFF. The CDR3 nucleotides read TGTGCCAGCAGCGACGGTAACACCGGGGAGCTGTTTTTT.

This clonotype has ten or more counts. The V call is TRBV10-3, the J call TRBJ1-2; D ambiguous. Trimming pared 3 bases from V and 3 bases from J, leaving 11 bases between. CDR1 and CDR2 from the germline V gene are ENHRY and SYGVKD. The CDR3 is 14 amino acids. In DNA, the CDR3 is TGTGCCATCAGTGAACGACCGACTGACTATGGCTACACCTTC. This translates into CAISERPTDYGYTF.

This clonotype has ten or more counts. The chain carries TRBV7-2 and TRBJ1-1; D possibly corresponds to TRBD1 (5 bases). Per the germline V gene, CDR1 is SGHTA and CDR2 is FQGNSA. Trimming removed 10 bases at V and 13 bases at J, with 19 bases between. This CDR3 comprises 11 residues. The CDR3 loop is CAILLRGVVFF. In DNA, the CDR3 is TGTGCCATCCTTCTACGGGGGGTTGTTTTCTTT.

This clonotype was picked up many times. The chain recombines TRBV10-3 with TRBJ2-7; the match to TRBD1 covers 8 bases. This CDR3 spans 13 amino acids. CDR1 ENHRY and CDR2 SYGVKD come from the germline V gene. V lost 10 bases to trimming and J lost 5 bases; unmatched junction nucleotides: 10. The CDR3, as DNA: TGTGCCACCGCCGGACAGGGTATCAACGAGCAGTACTTC. It codes for CATAGQGINEQYF.

This clonotype was recorded at least ten times. The junction differs from germline at one of its ends, possibly a read error. CDR3 sequence: CASSPNRGPQETQYF. DNA for the CDR3: TGCGCCAGCAGCCCTAATCGGGGGCCACAAGAGACCCAGTACTTC. This chain joins TRBV3-1 and TRBJ2-5; D may correspond to TRBD1 or TRBD2 (6 bases each). The CDR3 covers 15 residues. The germline gives CDR1 LGHDT, CDR2 YNNKEL (reference sequence).

This clonotype was detected ten times or more. This chain connects TRBV6-2 or TRBV6-3 to TRBJ1-5, with D unresolved. The CDR3 runs to 15 residues. Per germline, CDR1 MNHEY and CDR2 SVGEGT. Trimming left V 0 bases short and J 6 bases short, with 12 bases between. CDR3 DNA: TGTGCCAGCAGTTACTCGTCGGCCAGGAGTCAGCCCCAGCATTTT. Protein product: CASSYSSARSQPQHF.

Turning to this clonotype: One junction end does not reproduce the germline sequence, and a read error may be involved. The rearrangement links TRBV6-2 or TRBV6-3 to TRBJ1-5; D unclear. The V gene's germline CDR1 is MNHEY and CDR2 SVGEGT. CDR3 length: 15 residues. The CDR3 loop reads CAGSLDTKGSPPQHF. CDR3 nucleotides: TGTGCCGGCAGCCTAGACACGAAAGGCAGTCCGCCCCAGCATTTT.

The sample holds many counts of this clonotype. The chain is built from TRBV7-2 and TRBJ2-1; 15 nucleotides agree with TRBD2. This CDR3 region has 17 residues. CDR1 is SGHTA and CDR2 is FQGNSA in the germline V gene. V was clipped by 7 bases and J by 4 bases; unmatched bases: 8. CDR3 in DNA: TGTGCCAGCACCCTAAGGGGACTAGCGGGGGGATACAATGAGCAGTTCTTC. This codes for CASTLRGLAGGYNEQFF.

The chain uses TRBV28 and TRBJ1-2; D is uncertain. The V gene lost 6 bases and the J gene lost 6 bases, with 17 bases spanning the gap. The CDR3 has 14 amino acids. Germline assignment: CDR1 MDHEN and CDR2 SYDVKM. Written as DNA, the CDR3 is TGTGCCAGCAGCCCCCATCAAGGGAGGGATGGCTACACCTTC. This codes for CASSPHQGRDGYTF.

This clonotype was counted many times. A much larger clone lies one base from this, so it may be a read error. The genes are TRBV20-1 and TRBJ2-5; 11 bases map to TRBD2. The CDR3 sequence is 12 residues long. Germline V lookup: CDR1 DFQATT, CDR2 SNEGSKA (reference sequence). DNA of the CDR3: TGCAGGGCCCGACTAGCGGGGGAGACCCAGTACTTC. Protein product: CRARLAGETQYF.